One and the same sample provided the 5 T cell receptor beta chains below, sequenced in a study of control samples from healthy donors and cancer patients. The data were produced by immunoSEQ multiplex PCR, yet TCRdb's version contains in-frame clones alone and is incomplete. The repertoire holds approximately 120,000 clones, 75% to 95% seen once, with roughly 4% in the top ten. What was sequenced was blood. Receptors were obtained from a human donor in good health. The donor label of this sample is uncertain.

The chain uses TRBV28 and TRBJ1-2, with D unresolved. The CDR3 consists of 12 residues. Germline lookup yields CDR1 MDHEN and CDR2 SYDVKM. V was cut by 3 bases and J by 7 bases, with 9 bases left in between. For the CDR3, the DNA is TGTGCCAGCAGTTTCGGCCCGTCTGGCTACACCTTC. Encoded protein: CASSFGPSGYTF.

The rearrangement joins TRBV19 to TRBJ1-6; D remains unclear. Germline V gene data show CDR1 as LNHDA and CDR2 as SQIVND (reference sequence). The CDR3 runs 13 residues. Trimming removed 4 bases from V and 8 bases from J, with 9 bases in between. CDR3 sequence: CASSTYSHSPLHF. For the CDR3, the DNA is TGTGCCAGTAGTACCTACAGCCATTCACCCCTCCACTTT.

The V and J genes are TRBV3-1 (or the pseudogene TRBV3-2) and TRBJ2-6; D gene ambiguous. With 6 bases removed from V and 0 bases from J, the gap between germline ends came to 6 bases. Germline loops: CDR1 LGHDT, CDR2 YNNKEL (reference sequence). This CDR3 contains 14 residues. For the CDR3, the DNA is TGTGCCAGCAGTACATACTCTGGGGCCAACGTCCTGACTTTC. Its protein is CASSTYSGANVLTF.

This chain connects TRBV10-2 to TRBJ2-6; 8 bases match TRBD1. Germline CDR1 and CDR2: WSHSY and SAAADI. V trimming: 5 bases; J trimming: 4 bases; junction bases outside the gene matches: 4. The CDR3 is 15 amino acids. The CDR3 sequence: CASSTGGAGANVLTF. The CDR3, as DNA: TGCGCCAGCAGTACAGGGGGAGCGGGGGCCAACGTCCTGACTTTC.

This CDR3 is CASSLDRVTDTQYF. CDR3 nucleotide sequence: TGCGCCAGCAGCCTAGACAGGGTCACAGATACGCAGTATTTT. The chain has TRBV4-3 and TRBJ2-3, with 7 bases lining up with TRBD1. With 4 bases clipped from V and 2 bases from J, the junction kept 3 bases outside the gene matches. Per the germline V gene, CDR1 is LGHNA and CDR2 is YSLEER. The CDR3 totals 14 residues.